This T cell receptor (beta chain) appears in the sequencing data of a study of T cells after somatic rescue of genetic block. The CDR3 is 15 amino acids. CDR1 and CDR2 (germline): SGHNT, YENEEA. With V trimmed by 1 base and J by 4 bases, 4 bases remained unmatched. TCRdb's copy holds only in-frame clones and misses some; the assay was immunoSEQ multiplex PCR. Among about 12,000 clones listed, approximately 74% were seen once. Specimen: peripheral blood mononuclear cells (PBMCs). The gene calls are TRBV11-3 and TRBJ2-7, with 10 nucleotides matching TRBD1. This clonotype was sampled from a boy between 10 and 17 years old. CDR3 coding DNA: TGTGCCAGCAGCTTAGCCCGACAGGGGGCGTACGAGCAGTACTTC. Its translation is CASSLARQGAYEQYF. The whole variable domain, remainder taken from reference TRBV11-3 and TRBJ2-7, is EAGVVQSPRYKIIEKKQPVAFWCNPISGHNTLYWYLQNLGQGPELLIRYENEEAVDDSQLPKDRFSAERLKGVDSTLKIQPAELGDSAVYLCASSLARQGAYEQYFGPGTRLTVT.